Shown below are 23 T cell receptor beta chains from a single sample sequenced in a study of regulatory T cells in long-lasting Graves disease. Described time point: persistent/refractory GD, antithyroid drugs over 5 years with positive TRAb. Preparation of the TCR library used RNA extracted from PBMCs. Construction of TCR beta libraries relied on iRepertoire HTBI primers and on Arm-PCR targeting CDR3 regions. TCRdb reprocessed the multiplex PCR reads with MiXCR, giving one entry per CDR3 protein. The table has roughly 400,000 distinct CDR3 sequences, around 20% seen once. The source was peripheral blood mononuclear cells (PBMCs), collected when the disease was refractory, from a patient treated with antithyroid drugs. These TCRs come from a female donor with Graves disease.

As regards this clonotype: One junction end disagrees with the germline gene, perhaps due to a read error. The CDR3 sequence is CASSRTGANGKLFF. CDR3 DNA sequence: TGTGCCAGCAGCCGGACAGGGGCTAATGGAAAACTGTTTTTT. The genes are TRBV7-9 and TRBJ1-4, with 9 bases identical to TRBD1. Germline assignment: CDR1 SEHNR and CDR2 FQNEAQ (reference sequence). This CDR3 comprises 14 residues.

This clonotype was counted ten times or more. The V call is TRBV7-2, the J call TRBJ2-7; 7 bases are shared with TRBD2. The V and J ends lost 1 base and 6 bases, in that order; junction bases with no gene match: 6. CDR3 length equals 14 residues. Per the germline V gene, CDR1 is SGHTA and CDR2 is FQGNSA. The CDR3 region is CASSLVSSGGEQYF. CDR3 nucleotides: TGTGCCAGCAGCTTAGTCTCTTCGGGGGGCGAGCAGTACTTC.

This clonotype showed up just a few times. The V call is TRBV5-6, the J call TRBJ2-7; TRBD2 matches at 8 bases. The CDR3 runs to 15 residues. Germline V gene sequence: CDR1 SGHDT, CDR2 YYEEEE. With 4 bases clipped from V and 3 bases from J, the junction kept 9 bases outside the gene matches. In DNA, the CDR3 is TGTGCCAGCAGCCCTGAGGGCGGGAGGCGCTACGAGCAGTACTTC. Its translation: CASSPEGGRRYEQYF.

In DNA form, the CDR3 reads TGTGCCAGCAGCGTAGTTGTCAGGGCCACTGAAGCTTTCTTT. It encodes CASSVVVRATEAFF. The rearrangement joins TRBV9 to TRBJ1-1, with D possibly matching TRBD1 (5 bases). Trimming left V 0 bases short and J 4 bases short, with 10 bases between. The CDR3 has 14 amino acids. Germline V gene sequence: CDR1 SGDLS, CDR2 YYNGEE.

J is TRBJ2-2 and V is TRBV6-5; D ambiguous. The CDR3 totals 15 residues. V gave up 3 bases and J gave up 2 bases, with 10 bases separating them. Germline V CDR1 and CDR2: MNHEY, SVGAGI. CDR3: CASSYWAYNTGELFF. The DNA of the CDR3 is TGTGCCAGCAGTTATTGGGCCTACAACACCGGGGAGCTGTTTTTT.

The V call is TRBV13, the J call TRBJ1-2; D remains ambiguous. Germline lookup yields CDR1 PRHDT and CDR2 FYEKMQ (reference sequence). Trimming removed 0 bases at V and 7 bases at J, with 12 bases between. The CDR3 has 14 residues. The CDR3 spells CASSLGFPTGGYTF. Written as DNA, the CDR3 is TGTGCCAGCAGCTTAGGTTTCCCAACTGGTGGCTACACCTTC.

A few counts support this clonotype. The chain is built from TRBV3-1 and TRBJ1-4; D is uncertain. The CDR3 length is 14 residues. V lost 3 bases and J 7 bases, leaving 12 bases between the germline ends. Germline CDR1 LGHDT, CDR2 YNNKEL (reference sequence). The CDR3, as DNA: TGTGCCAGCAGCCAGGAGTCATGGGGTGAAAAACTGTTTTTT. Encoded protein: CASSQESWGEKLFF.

Here the CDR3 reads CASSLRLGREVTDTQYF. The CDR3 DNA follows: TGTGCCAGCAGCTTAAGGCTGGGGCGCGAGGTGACAGATACGCAGTATTTT. V is TRBV7-2 and J is TRBJ2-3; a weak D match, TRBD1 (5 bases). The CDR3 spans 17 residues. V was trimmed by 2 bases and J by 3 bases, leaving 18 bases between them. CDR1 is SGHTA and CDR2 is FQGNSA in the germline V gene.

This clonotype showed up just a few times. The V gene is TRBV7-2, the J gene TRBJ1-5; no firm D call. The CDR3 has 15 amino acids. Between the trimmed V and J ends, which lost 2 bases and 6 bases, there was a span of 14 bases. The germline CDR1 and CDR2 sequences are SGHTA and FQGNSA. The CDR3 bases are TGTGCCAGCAGCTTACTGTTAGGGTTCGGTCAGCCCCAGCATTTT. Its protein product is CASSLLLGFGQPQHF.

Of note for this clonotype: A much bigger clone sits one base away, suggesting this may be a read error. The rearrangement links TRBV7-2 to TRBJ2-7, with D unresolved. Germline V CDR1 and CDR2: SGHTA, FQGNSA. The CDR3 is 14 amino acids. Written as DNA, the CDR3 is TGTGCCAGCAGCTTAGCCCCCGCGACCTACGGGCAGTACTTC. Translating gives CASSLAPATYGQYF.

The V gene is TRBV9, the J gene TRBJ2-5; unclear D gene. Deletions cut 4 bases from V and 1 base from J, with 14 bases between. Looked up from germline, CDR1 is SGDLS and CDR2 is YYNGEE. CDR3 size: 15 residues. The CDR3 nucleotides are TGTGCCAGCAGCCCGAGGCACGGCAGCCAAGAGACCCAGTACTTC. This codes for CASSPRHGSQETQYF.

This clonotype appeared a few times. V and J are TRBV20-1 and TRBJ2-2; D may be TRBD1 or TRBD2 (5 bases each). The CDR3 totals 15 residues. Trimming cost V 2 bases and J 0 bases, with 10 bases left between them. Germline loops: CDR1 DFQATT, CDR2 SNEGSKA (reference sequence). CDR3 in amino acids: CSARIGTSNTGELFF. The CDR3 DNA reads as TGCAGTGCTAGAATCGGGACCTCGAACACCGGGGAGCTGTTTTTT.

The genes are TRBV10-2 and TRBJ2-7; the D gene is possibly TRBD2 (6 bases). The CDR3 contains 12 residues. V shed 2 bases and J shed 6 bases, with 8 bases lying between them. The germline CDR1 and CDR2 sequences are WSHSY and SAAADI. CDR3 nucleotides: TGCGCCAGCAGTGAGAGAGCGGGCGAGCAGTACTTC. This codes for CASSERAGEQYF.

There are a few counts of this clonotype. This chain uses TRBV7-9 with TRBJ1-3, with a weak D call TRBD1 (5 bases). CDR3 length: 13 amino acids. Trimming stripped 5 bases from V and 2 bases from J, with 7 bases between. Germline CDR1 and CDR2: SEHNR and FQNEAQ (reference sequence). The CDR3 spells CASSTGPGNTIYF. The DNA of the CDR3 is TGTGCCAGCAGCACAGGACCTGGAAACACCATATATTTT.

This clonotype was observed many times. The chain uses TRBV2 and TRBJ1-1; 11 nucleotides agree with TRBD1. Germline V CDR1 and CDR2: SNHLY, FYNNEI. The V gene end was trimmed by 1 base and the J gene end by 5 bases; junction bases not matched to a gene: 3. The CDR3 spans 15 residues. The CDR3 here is CASSEVGTGGTEAFF. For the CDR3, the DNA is TGTGCCAGCAGTGAAGTCGGGACAGGGGGGACTGAAGCTTTCTTT.

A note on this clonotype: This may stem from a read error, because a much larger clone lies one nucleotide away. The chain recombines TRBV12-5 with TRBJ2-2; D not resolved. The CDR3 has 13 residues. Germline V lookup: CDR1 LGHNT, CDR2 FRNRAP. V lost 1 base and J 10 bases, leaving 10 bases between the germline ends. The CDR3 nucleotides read TGTGCTAGTGGTTTGGGACGGTCCGAGGAGCTGTTTTTT. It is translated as CASGLGRSEELFF.

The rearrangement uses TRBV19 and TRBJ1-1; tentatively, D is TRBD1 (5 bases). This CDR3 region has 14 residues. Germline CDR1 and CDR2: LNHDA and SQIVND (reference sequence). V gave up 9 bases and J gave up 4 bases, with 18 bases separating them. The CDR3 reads CASQTMGLLTEAFF. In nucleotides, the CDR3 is TGTGCCAGCCAAACAATGGGACTCCTCACTGAAGCTTTCTTT.

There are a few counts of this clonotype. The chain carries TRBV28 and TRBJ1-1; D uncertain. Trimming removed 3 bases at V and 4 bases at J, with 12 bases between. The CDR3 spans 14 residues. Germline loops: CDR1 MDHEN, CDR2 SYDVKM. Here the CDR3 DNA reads TGTGCCAGCAGTTTGGGAAAGGGAGGCACTGAAGCTTTCTTT. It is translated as CASSLGKGGTEAFF. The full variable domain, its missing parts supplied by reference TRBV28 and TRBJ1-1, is DVKVTQSSRYLVKRTGEKVFLECVQDMDHENMFWYRQDPGLGLRLIYFSYDVKMKEKGDIPEGYSVSREKKERFSLILESASTNQTSMYLCASSLGKGGTEAFFGQGTRLTVV.

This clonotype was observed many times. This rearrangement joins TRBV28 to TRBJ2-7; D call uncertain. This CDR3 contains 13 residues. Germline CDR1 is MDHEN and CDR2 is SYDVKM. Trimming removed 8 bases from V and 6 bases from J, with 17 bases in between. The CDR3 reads CASVSLPRREQYF. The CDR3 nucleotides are TGTGCCAGCGTATCCTTACCCCGGCGCGAGCAGTACTTC.

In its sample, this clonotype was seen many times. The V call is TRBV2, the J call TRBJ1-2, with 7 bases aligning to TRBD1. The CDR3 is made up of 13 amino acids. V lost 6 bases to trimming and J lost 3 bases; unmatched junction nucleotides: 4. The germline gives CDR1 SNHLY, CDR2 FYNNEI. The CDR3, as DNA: TGTGCCAGCAGGAGGGGGCTAGACTATGGCTACACCTTC. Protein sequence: CASRRGLDYGYTF.

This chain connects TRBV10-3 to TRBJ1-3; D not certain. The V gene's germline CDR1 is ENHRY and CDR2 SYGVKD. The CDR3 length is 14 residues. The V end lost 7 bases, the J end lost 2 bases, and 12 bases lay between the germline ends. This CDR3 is CAINGGSTGNTIYF. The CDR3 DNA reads TGTGCCATCAACGGAGGGAGCACTGGAAACACCATATATTTT.

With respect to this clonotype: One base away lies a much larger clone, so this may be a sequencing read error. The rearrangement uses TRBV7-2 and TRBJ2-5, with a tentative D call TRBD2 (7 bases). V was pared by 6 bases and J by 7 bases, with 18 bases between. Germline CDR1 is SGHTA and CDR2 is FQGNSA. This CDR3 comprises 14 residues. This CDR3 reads CASRGRPGEGTQYF. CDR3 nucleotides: TGTGCCAGCAGAGGACGCCCAGGGGAGGGGACCCAGTACTTC. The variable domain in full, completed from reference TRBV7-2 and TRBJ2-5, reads GAGVSQSPSNKVTEKGKDVELRCDPISGHTALYWYRQSLGQGLEFLIYFQGNSAPDKSGLPSDRFSAERTGGSVSTLTIQRTQQEDSAVYLCASRGRPGEGTQYFGPGTRLLVL.

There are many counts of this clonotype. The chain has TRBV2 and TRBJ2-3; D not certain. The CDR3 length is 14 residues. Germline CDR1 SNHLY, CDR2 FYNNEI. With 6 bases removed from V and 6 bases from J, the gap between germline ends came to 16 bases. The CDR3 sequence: CASRPQAWVDTQYF. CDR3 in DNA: TGTGCCAGCAGACCTCAAGCGTGGGTTGATACGCAGTATTTT. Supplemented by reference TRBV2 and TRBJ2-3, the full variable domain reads EPEVTQTPSHQVTQMGQEVILRCVPISNHLYFYWYRQILGQKVEFLVSFYNNEISEKSEIFDDQFSVERPDGSNFTLKIRSTKLEDSAMYFCASRPQAWVDTQYFGPGTRLTVL.